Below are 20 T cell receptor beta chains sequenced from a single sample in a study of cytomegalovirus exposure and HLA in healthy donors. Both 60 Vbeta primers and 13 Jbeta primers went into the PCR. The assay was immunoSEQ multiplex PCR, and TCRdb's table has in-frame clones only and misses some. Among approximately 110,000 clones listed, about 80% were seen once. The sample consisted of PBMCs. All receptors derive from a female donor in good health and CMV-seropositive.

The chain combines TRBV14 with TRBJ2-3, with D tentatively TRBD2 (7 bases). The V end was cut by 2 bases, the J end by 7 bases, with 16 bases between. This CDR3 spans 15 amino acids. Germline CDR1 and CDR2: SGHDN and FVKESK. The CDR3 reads CASSQLWGGPNTQYF. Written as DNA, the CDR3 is TGTGCCAGCAGCCAATTATGGGGGGGGCCGAATACGCAGTATTTT.

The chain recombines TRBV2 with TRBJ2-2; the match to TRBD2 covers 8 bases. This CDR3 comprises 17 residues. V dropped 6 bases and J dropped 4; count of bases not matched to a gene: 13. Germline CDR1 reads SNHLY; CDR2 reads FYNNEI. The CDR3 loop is CASRARTSQTFTGELFF. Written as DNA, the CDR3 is TGTGCCAGCAGAGCCCGGACTAGCCAAACATTCACCGGGGAGCTGTTTTTT.

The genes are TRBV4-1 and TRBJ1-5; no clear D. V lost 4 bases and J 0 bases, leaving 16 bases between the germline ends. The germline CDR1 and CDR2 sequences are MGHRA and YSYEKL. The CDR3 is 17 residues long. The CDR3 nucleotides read TGCGCCAGCAGCCCGACTGAAACGGGGTATAGCAATCAGCCCCAGCATTTT. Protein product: CASSPTETGYSNQPQHF.

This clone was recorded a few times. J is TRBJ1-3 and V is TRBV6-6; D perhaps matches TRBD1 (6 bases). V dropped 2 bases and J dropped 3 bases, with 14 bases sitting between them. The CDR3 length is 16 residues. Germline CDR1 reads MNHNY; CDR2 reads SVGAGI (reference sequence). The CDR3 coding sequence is TGTGCCAGCAGTTACCTAGCAGGGGCTTATGGAAACACCATATATTTT. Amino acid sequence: CASSYLAGAYGNTIYF.

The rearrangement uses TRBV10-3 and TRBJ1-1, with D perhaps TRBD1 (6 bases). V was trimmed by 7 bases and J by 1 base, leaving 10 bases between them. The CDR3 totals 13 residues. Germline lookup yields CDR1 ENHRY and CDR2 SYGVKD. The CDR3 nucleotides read TGTGCCATCACCTGGACAGAGAACACTGAAGCTTTCTTT. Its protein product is CAITWTENTEAFF.

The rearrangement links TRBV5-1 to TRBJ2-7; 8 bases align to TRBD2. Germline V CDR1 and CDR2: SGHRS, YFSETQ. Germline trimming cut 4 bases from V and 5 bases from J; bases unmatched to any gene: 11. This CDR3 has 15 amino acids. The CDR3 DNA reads TGCGCCAGCAGCCCCTGGCCGAGCGGGAGCGACGAGCAGTACTTC. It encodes CASSPWPSGSDEQYF.

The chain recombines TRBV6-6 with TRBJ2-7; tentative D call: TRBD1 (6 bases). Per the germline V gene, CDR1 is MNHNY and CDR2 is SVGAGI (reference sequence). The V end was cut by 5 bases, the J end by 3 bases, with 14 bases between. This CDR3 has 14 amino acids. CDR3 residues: CASSKPRGNYEQYF. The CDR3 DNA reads TGTGCCAGCAGTAAACCCAGGGGAAACTACGAGCAGTACTTC.

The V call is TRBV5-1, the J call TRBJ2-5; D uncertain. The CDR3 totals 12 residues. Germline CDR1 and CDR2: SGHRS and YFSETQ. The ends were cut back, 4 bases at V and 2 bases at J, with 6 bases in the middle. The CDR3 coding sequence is TGCGCCAGCAGCCTCACACAAGAGACCCAGTACTTC. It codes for CASSLTQETQYF.

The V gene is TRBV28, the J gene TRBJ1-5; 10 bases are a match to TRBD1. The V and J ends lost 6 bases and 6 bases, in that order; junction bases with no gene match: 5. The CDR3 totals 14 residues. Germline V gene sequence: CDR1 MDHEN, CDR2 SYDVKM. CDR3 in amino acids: CASRGGQGGQPQHF. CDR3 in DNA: TGTGCCAGCAGGGGCGGACAGGGGGGTCAGCCCCAGCATTTT.

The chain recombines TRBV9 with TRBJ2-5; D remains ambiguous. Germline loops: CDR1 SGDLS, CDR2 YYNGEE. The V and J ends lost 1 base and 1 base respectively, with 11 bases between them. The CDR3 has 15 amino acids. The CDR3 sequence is CASSVIGALQETQYF. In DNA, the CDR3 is TGTGCCAGCAGCGTAATCGGAGCCCTCCAAGAGACCCAGTACTTC.

In DNA form, the CDR3 reads TGTGCCAGCAGCGTCTATAGCGATCCCTATGGCTACACCTTC. It encodes CASSVYSDPYGYTF. This sequence joins TRBV5-4 and TRBJ1-2, with D hard to call. Germline V gene lookup returns CDR1 SGHNT and CDR2 YYREEE (reference sequence). The CDR3 is 14 residues long. V lost 4 bases to trimming and J lost 4 bases, with 14 bases between them.

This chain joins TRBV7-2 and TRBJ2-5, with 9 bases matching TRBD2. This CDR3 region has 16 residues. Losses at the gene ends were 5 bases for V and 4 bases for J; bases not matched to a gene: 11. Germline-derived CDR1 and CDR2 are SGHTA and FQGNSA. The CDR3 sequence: CASSPRGGAILETQYF. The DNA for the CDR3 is TGTGCCAGCAGCCCCCGCGGGGGGGCGATTTTAGAGACCCAGTACTTC.

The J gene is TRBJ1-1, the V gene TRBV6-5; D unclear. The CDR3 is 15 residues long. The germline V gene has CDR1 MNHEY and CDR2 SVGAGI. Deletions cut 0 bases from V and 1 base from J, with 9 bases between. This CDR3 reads CASSYSVGRNTEAFF. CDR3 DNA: TGTGCCAGCAGTTACTCAGTCGGGAGGAACACTGAAGCTTTCTTT.

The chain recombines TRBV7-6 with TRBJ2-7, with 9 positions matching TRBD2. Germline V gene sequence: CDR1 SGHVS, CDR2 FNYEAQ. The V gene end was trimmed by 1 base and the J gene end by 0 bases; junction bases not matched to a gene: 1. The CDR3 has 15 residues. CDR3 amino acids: CASSLERGASYEQYF. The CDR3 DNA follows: TGTGCCAGCAGCTTAGAGCGGGGGGCCTCCTACGAGCAGTACTTC. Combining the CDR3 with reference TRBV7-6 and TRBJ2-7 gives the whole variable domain GAGVSQSPRYKVTKRGQDVALRCDPISGHVSLYWYRQALGQGPEFLTYFNYEAQQDKSGLPNDRFSAERPEGSISTLTIQRTEQRDSAMYRCASSLERGASYEQYFGPGTRLTVT.

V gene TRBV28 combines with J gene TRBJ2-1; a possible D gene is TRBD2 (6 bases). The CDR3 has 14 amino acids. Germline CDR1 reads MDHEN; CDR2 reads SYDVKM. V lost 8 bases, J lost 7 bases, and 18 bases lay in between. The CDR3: CASRVPGVRNEQFF. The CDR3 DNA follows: TGTGCCAGCCGAGTTCCGGGGGTGCGAAATGAGCAGTTCTTC.

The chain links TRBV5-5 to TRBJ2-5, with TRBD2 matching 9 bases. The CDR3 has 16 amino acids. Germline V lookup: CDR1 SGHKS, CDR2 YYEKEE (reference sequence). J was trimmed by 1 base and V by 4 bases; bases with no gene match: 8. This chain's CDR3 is CASSLGLASAQETQYF. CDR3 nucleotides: TGTGCCAGCAGCCTCGGACTAGCGTCGGCCCAAGAGACCCAGTACTTC.

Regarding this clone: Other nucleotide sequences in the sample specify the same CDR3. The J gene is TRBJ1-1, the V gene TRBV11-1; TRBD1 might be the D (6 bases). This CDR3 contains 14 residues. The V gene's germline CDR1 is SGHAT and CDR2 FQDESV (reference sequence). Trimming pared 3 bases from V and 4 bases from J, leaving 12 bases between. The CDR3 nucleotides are TGTGCCAGCAGCTTTACAGGGAAGGTCACTGAAGCTTTCTTT. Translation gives CASSFTGKVTEAFF.

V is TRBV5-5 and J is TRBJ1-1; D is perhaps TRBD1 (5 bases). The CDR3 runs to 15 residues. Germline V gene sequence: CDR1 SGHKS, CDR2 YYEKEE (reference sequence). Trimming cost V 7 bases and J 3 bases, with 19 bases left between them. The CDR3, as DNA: TGTGCCAGCTTTACCGGGGGGGTTGGTGACACTGAAGCTTTCTTT. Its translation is CASFTGGVGDTEAFF.

CDR3 sequence (DNA): TGTGCCAGCAGTTACACAGGGTACACAGATACGCAGTATTTT. Translating gives CASSYTGYTDTQYF. This rearrangement joins TRBV6-5 to TRBJ2-3; a possible D gene is TRBD1 (6 bases). The germline CDR1 and CDR2 sequences are MNHEY and SVGAGI. With 2 bases removed from V and 2 bases from J, the gap between germline ends came to 8 bases. The CDR3 consists of 14 residues.

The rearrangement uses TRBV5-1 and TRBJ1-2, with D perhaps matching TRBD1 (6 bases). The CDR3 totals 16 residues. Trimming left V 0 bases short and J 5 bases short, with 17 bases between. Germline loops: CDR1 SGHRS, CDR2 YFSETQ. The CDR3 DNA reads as TGCGCCAGCAGCTTGGATCCTCCAGGGGTCGTTTATGGCTACACCTTC. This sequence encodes CASSLDPPGVVYGYTF. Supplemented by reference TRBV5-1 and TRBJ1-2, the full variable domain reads KAGVTQTPRYLIKTRGQQVTLSCSPISGHRSVSWYQQTPGQGLQFLFEYFSETQRNKGNFPGRFSGRQFSNSRSEMNVSTLELGDSALYLCASSLDPPGVVYGYTFGSGTRLTVV.